Below, 18 T cell receptor beta chains from the same sample are listed, as sequenced in a study of cytomegalovirus exposure and HLA in healthy donors. Researchers ran the PCR with 60 Vbeta and 13 Jbeta primers. Generated by immunoSEQ multiplex PCR, the TCRdb table keeps only in-frame clones and is missing some. The data show more than 150,000 clones, around 80% seen once. Sequencing used PBMCs. These receptors all stem from a woman aged 25 to 39 in good health and CMV-seronegative.

The gene calls are TRBV15 and TRBJ2-3; D may be TRBD2 (5 bases). V lost 0 bases and J lost 4, with 17 bases in between. This CDR3 is 17 amino acids long. Germline assignment: CDR1 LNHNV and CDR2 YYDKDF (reference sequence). CDR3 in DNA: TGTGCCACCAGCAGAGAGGCTAGCAGCTATTTTCCAGATACGCAGTATTTT. Residues: CATSREASSYFPDTQYF. Looking up the rest from reference TRBV15 and TRBJ2-3 gives the full variable domain: DAMVIQNPRYQVTQFGKPVTLSCSQTLNHNVMYWYQQKSSQAPKLLFHYYDKDFNNEADTPDNFQSRRPNTSFCFLDIRSPGLGDTAMYLCATSREASSYFPDTQYFGPGTRLTVL.

V usage is TRBV9 and J usage is TRBJ2-1; D is possibly TRBD2 (5 bases). V lost 0 bases to trimming and J lost 3 bases, with 13 bases between them. CDR1 and CDR2 from the germline V gene are SGDLS and YYNGEE. The CDR3 covers 16 residues. CDR3 coding DNA: TGTGCCAGCAGCGTAGCTACCAGCCGGGGCTACAATGAGCAGTTCTTC. Protein product: CASSVATSRGYNEQFF.

The rearrangement links TRBV5-1 to TRBJ1-5; D may be TRBD1 (5 bases). CDR1 is SGHRS, CDR2 YFSETQ, per germline. V was cut by 2 bases and J by 3 bases, with 9 bases left in between. This CDR3 contains 14 residues. The CDR3: CASSFSGFNQPQHF. The CDR3 DNA reads TGCGCCAGCAGCTTTTCAGGGTTCAATCAGCCCCAGCATTTT.

The chain is built from TRBV11-2 and TRBJ2-5; D is unresolved. V shed 1 base and J shed 5 bases, with 5 bases lying between them. Germline assignment: CDR1 SGHAT and CDR2 FQNNGV. The CDR3 has 12 residues. CDR3 region: CASSLVSETQYF. In DNA form, the CDR3 reads TGTGCCAGCAGCTTAGTTAGCGAGACCCAGTACTTC.

This clone was seen only once. The rearrangement uses TRBV10-3 and TRBJ2-7, with D possibly TRBD1 on 8 matching bases. V gave up 6 bases and J gave up 5 bases, with 17 bases separating them. Per the germline V gene, CDR1 is ENHRY and CDR2 is SYGVKD. The CDR3 is 14 amino acids. The CDR3 DNA sequence: TGTGCCATCAGGCGGGTACAGGGGGGGGACGAGCAGTACTTC. It translates to CAIRRVQGGDEQYF.

The V gene is TRBV6-5, the J gene TRBJ1-6; 7 nucleotides line up with TRBD1. CDR3 length: 14 amino acids. With V trimmed by 5 bases and J by 6 bases, 4 bases remained unmatched. Germline V gene data show CDR1 as MNHEY and CDR2 as SVGAGI. The CDR3 bases are TGTGCCAGCAGTAGGGGACAGACTAATTCACCCCTCCACTTT. Amino acid sequence: CASSRGQTNSPLHF.

The chain joins TRBV9 to TRBJ2-1, with TRBD1 matching 11 bases. Trimming at V came to 0 bases and at J to 9 bases, leaving 5 bases not matched to a gene. This CDR3 has 15 residues. CDR1 and CDR2 (germline): SGDLS, YYNGEE. CDR3 nucleotides: TGTGCCAGCAGCGTAGGAGGACAGGGGGCATCTGAGCAGTTCTTC. Its protein product is CASSVGGQGASEQFF.

The chain recombines TRBV7-9 with TRBJ1-5, with TRBD1 identical over 8 bases. The CDR3 totals 15 residues. Looked up from germline, CDR1 is SEHNR and CDR2 is FQNEAQ (reference sequence). V was clipped by 1 base and J by 7 bases; unmatched bases: 6. CDR3 nucleotides: TGTGCCAGCAGCTTAGGCAGGGGGCCTGAACAGCCCCAGCATTTT. Its protein product is CASSLGRGPEQPQHF.

This clone was observed a single time. The chain links TRBV7-9 to TRBJ1-1, with 7 bases that match TRBD1. V dropped 11 bases and J dropped 0; count of bases not matched to a gene: 3. Germline values: CDR1 SEHNR, CDR2 FQNEAQ (reference sequence). The CDR3 runs to 12 residues. The CDR3 coding sequence is TGTGCCGGGGGACAGATGAACACTGAAGCTTTCTTT. Amino acids: CAGGQMNTEAFF. Full variable domain (outside the CDR3, taken from reference TRBV7-9 and TRBJ1-1): DTGVSQNPRHKITKRGQNVTFRCDPISEHNRLYWYRQTLGQGPEFLTYFQNEAQLEKSRLLSDRFSAERPKGSFSTLEIQRTEQGDSAMYLCAGGQMNTEAFFGQGTRLTVV.

The chain joins TRBV27 to TRBJ2-3; 12 bases line up with TRBD1. The CDR3 extends over 21 amino acids. The V and J ends lost 6 bases and 1 base, in that order; junction bases with no gene match: 20. The germline V gene has CDR1 MNHEY and CDR2 SMNVEV (reference sequence). In nucleotides, the CDR3 is TGTGCCAGCAGCCTCCTCCCCCCGGGACAGGGGGCTGATAGTGGCACAGATACGCAGTATTTT. Its translation is CASSLLPPGQGADSGTDTQYF.

The count of this clone is one. The V and J genes are TRBV7-9 and TRBJ2-2; 7 nucleotides agree with TRBD1. V was pared by 1 base and J by 5 bases, with 1 base of the junction left unmatched. This CDR3 is built from 14 residues. Looked up from germline, CDR1 is SEHNR and CDR2 is FQNEAQ (reference sequence). CDR3 nucleotides: TGTGCCAGCAGCTTAGACAGGGGTACCGGGGAGCTGTTTTTT. Its translation is CASSLDRGTGELFF.

This chain uses TRBV7-2 with TRBJ1-6; the match to TRBD1 covers 8 bases. This CDR3 spans 15 amino acids. After removal of 1 base from V and 14 bases from J, the junction contained 10 bases not matched to a gene. Germline CDR1 is SGHTA and CDR2 is FQGNSA. The CDR3 sequence is CASSLGGQGNSALHF. In nucleotides, the CDR3 is TGTGCCAGCAGCTTAGGCGGACAGGGCAATTCGGCCCTCCACTTT.

This sequence joins TRBV7-9 and TRBJ2-7; possible D gene TRBD1, 5 bases. Germline-derived CDR1 and CDR2 are SEHNR and FQNEAQ (reference sequence). Trimming pared 1 base from V and 4 bases from J, leaving 8 bases between. The CDR3 is made up of 13 amino acids. DNA of the CDR3: TGTGCCAGCAGCTTAGACCAGGGATACGAGCAGTACTTC. Translating gives CASSLDQGYEQYF.

The J gene is TRBJ2-1, the V gene TRBV6-1, with TRBD2 matching over 9 bases. Germline V CDR1 and CDR2: MNHNS, SASEGT. The CDR3 consists of 15 residues. Germline trimming cut 11 bases from V and 1 base from J; bases unmatched to any gene: 9. CDR3 in DNA: TGTGCCTGCACCCCTAGCGGGGCTTCCTACAATGAGCAGTTCTTC. Amino acids: CACTPSGASYNEQFF.

This rearrangement joins TRBV10-1 to TRBJ1-2; D remains ambiguous. CDR1 WNHNN and CDR2 SYGVQD come from the germline V gene (reference sequence). V lost 8 bases and J lost 8, with 12 bases in between. The CDR3 sequence is 11 residues long. CDR3 sequence: CASSMFRGYTF. Here the CDR3 DNA reads TGCGCCAGCTCCATGTTCCGGGGCTACACCTTC.

This rearrangement joins TRBV11-1 to TRBJ2-2, with 10 bases matching TRBD1. CDR3 length equals 16 residues. Germline loops: CDR1 SGHAT, CDR2 FQDESV (reference sequence). V trimming: 5 bases; J trimming: 7 bases; junction bases outside the gene matches: 10. CDR3 region: CASSARQGALDGELFF. For the CDR3, the DNA is TGTGCCAGCAGCGCGCGACAGGGGGCGCTGGACGGGGAGCTGTTTTTT.

The genes are TRBV4-2 and TRBJ1-1, with D maybe TRBD1 (5 bases). The CDR3 runs to 13 residues. V lost 6 bases and J 7 bases, leaving 15 bases between the germline ends. Germline CDR1 LGHNA, CDR2 YNFKEQ. CDR3 residues: CASRLVGGGEAFF. Here the CDR3 DNA reads TGTGCCAGCAGACTGGTGGGGGGAGGTGAAGCTTTCTTT.

The V call is TRBV2, the J call TRBJ2-1; 7 positions agree with TRBD1. V was clipped by 2 bases and J by 0 bases; unmatched bases: 1. Germline V gene lookup returns CDR1 SNHLY and CDR2 FYNNEI. CDR3 length equals 15 residues. As DNA, the CDR3 is TGTGCCAGCAGTGAAAGGGGGCACTCCTACAATGAGCAGTTCTTC. Its translation: CASSERGHSYNEQFF. Full variable domain (outside the CDR3, taken from reference TRBV2 and TRBJ2-1): EPEVTQTPSHQVTQMGQEVILRCVPISNHLYFYWYRQILGQKVEFLVSFYNNEISEKSEIFDDQFSVERPDGSNFTLKIRSTKLEDSAMYFCASSERGHSYNEQFFGPGTRLTVL.